Below are 20 T cell receptor beta chains sequenced from a single sample in a study of blood T cell repertoires in COVID-19. Using immunoSEQ multiplex PCR, the repertoire was profiled, and TCRdb retains in-frame clones only, with some absent. The repertoire holds about 180,000 clones, with approximately 84% as singletons. The sample taken for sequencing was peripheral blood. These receptor sequences come from a human donor in a cohort sampled during active COVID-19.

The chain carries TRBV18 and TRBJ2-1, with no clear D. The CDR3 is made up of 16 amino acids. V was shortened by 4 bases and J by 0 bases, with 13 bases between the two germline ends. Germline loops: CDR1 KGHSH, CDR2 LQKENI. The CDR3 nucleotides read TGTGCCAGCTCACGTGAAGCGCTGACCTCCTACAATGAGCAGTTCTTC. It specifies CASSREALTSYNEQFF.

This clone has just a few counts. The genes are TRBV3-1 (or the pseudogene TRBV3-2) and TRBJ2-1, with 10 bases matching TRBD2. This CDR3 is built from 16 residues. Germline V lookup: CDR1 LGHDT, CDR2 YNNKEL (reference sequence). After removal of 0 bases from V and 12 bases from J, the junction contained 11 bases not matched to a gene. The CDR3 bases are TGTGCCAGCAGCCAAGATATCAGCGGGGGGGCCCGGGGGCAGTTCTTC. It yields the protein CASSQDISGGARGQFF.

This clone occurred once. This chain uses TRBV29-1 with TRBJ2-7; D perhaps matches TRBD1 (7 bases). V was trimmed by 4 bases and J by 6 bases, leaving 22 bases between them. The CDR3 sequence is 15 residues long. Germline V gene sequence: CDR1 SQVTM, CDR2 ANQGSEA. In DNA form, the CDR3 reads TGCAGCGTTGTGTCCAGGGGGGAATTCTTGCCCGAGCAGTACTTC. Translation: CSVVSRGEFLPEQYF.

This clone was recorded only once. The V and J genes are TRBV6-1 and TRBJ1-1, with D unresolved. Per the germline V gene, CDR1 is MNHNS and CDR2 is SASEGT. This CDR3 is 12 amino acids long. Trimming removed 2 bases from V and 11 bases from J, with 12 bases in between. The CDR3 sequence: CASSETLRTAFF. The CDR3 DNA reads TGTGCCAGCAGTGAAACCCTGAGAACTGCTTTCTTT.

This clone was found a few times. The gene calls are TRBV6-5 and TRBJ1-1; TRBD1 agrees at 7 bases. This CDR3 has 13 amino acids. Unmatched junction bases numbered 2, after V lost 6 bases and J lost 1 base. Germline V CDR1 and CDR2: MNHEY, SVGAGI. Here the CDR3 reads CASRQGGNTEAFF. The CDR3 DNA reads TGTGCCAGCAGGCAGGGGGGGAACACTGAAGCTTTCTTT.

This chain links TRBV6-6 with TRBJ2-3, with TRBD2 as a possible D gene (5 bases). Trimming pared 0 bases from V and 6 bases from J, leaving 16 bases between. The CDR3 totals 16 residues. Germline V lookup: CDR1 MNHNY, CDR2 SVGAGI (reference sequence). CDR3 sequence (DNA): TGTGCCAGCAGTTACTCGTCCGGACTGTCGTGGGATACGCAGTATTTT. Encoded protein: CASSYSSGLSWDTQYF.

The chain couples TRBV2 to TRBJ2-1; the match to TRBD2 covers 7 bases. Germline V lookup: CDR1 SNHLY, CDR2 FYNNEI. The CDR3 is made up of 17 amino acids. The V segment lost 1 base and the J segment 7 bases; nucleotides outside the gene matches: 13. The CDR3 loop reads CASSEGNLGSGLNEQFF. DNA for the CDR3: TGTGCCAGCAGTGAAGGGAATCTGGGTAGCGGGCTTAATGAGCAGTTCTTC.

The chain combines TRBV5-1 with TRBJ2-5, with TRBD2 identical over 10 bases. Germline CDR1 SGHRS, CDR2 YFSETQ. CDR3 length: 14 residues. J gave up 2 bases and V 6 bases, and 4 bases lay outside the gene matches. CDR3 amino acids: CASMSSGGQETQYF. The CDR3 DNA follows: TGCGCCAGCATGTCTAGCGGGGGACAAGAGACCCAGTACTTC. Based on the CDR3 plus reference TRBV5-1 and TRBJ2-5, the full variable domain is KAGVTQTPRYLIKTRGQQVTLSCSPISGHRSVSWYQQTPGQGLQFLFEYFSETQRNKGNFPGRFSGRQFSNSRSEMNVSTLELGDSALYLCASMSSGGQETQYFGPGTRLLVL.

The chain carries TRBV4-2 and TRBJ1-5; TRBD1 aligns across 10 bases. The CDR3 runs 16 residues. V shed 4 bases, J shed 6 bases, and the junction held 9 bases outside the gene matches. Germline assignment: CDR1 LGHNA and CDR2 YNFKEQ. Written as DNA, the CDR3 is TGTGCCAGCAGCCCCCCTACGGGACAGGGGAGTCAGCCCCAGCATTTT. Translation gives CASSPPTGQGSQPQHF.

This clone was counted a single time. This chain links TRBV2 with TRBJ2-1, with 11 positions matching TRBD2. V lost 9 bases, J lost 5 bases, and 6 bases stayed unmatched. Germline V gives CDR1 SNHLY, CDR2 FYNNEI. This CDR3 contains 14 residues. This CDR3 reads CASIISGGDNEQFF. The DNA for the CDR3 is TGTGCCAGTATAATTAGCGGGGGGGACAATGAGCAGTTCTTC.

This chain connects TRBV19 to TRBJ1-5; a weak D match, TRBD1 (5 bases). V lost 5 bases to trimming and J lost 5 bases, with 13 bases between them. Germline CDR1 and CDR2: LNHDA and SQIVND (reference sequence). The CDR3 runs to 14 residues. The CDR3 loop reads CASSDQGTDQPQHF. For the CDR3, the DNA is TGTGCCAGTAGTGACCAGGGTACTGATCAGCCCCAGCATTTT.

This clone was seen only once. The V gene is TRBV5-1, the J gene TRBJ2-2; TRBD1 might be the D (5 bases). Trimming stripped 4 bases from V and 4 bases from J, with 23 bases between. The CDR3 is made up of 18 amino acids. Germline CDR1 is SGHRS and CDR2 is YFSETQ. The CDR3 reads CASSVGVRVGDSTGELFF. The CDR3 DNA reads as TGCGCCAGCAGCGTTGGAGTCAGGGTTGGCGATTCCACCGGGGAGCTGTTTTTT.

The rearrangement uses TRBV4-2 and TRBJ1-4, with TRBD1 matching 10 bases. The CDR3 is 16 amino acids. The V and J ends lost 2 bases and 8 bases, in that order; junction bases with no gene match: 8. CDR1 is LGHNA and CDR2 is YNFKEQ in the germline V gene. CDR3 residues: CASSQLRDRGGEKLFF. Here the CDR3 DNA reads TGTGCCAGCAGCCAACTCCGGGACAGGGGTGGGGAAAAACTGTTTTTT.

The chain employs TRBV19 and TRBJ1-1, with 8 bases matching TRBD1. Unmatched junction bases numbered 12, after V lost 7 bases and J lost 5 bases. Germline lookup yields CDR1 LNHDA and CDR2 SQIVND (reference sequence). The CDR3 is made up of 15 amino acids. The CDR3 region has the DNA TGTGCCAGTACTTACGCCGACAGGGGACCAACTGAAGCTTTCTTT. Translating it yields CASTYADRGPTEAFF.

The V gene is TRBV24-1, the J gene TRBJ1-3; 7 nucleotides line up with TRBD1. This CDR3 region has 14 residues. V was clipped by 12 bases and J by 4 bases; unmatched bases: 11. Germline V gene lookup returns CDR1 KGHDR and CDR2 SFDVKD. This CDR3 is CAGTSLDRGNTIYF. CDR3 bases: TGTGCCGGCACATCCTTGGACAGGGGAAACACCATATATTTT.

The gene calls are TRBV19 and TRBJ1-1; 7 nucleotides line up with TRBD1. Germline assignment: CDR1 LNHDA and CDR2 SQIVND (reference sequence). The CDR3 sequence is 12 residues long. V shed 8 bases and J 4 bases; nucleotides not matched to a gene: 4. The CDR3 DNA is TGTGCCAGTCATTCAGGGGGCACTGAAGCTTTCTTT. It yields the protein CASHSGGTEAFF.

The CDR3 nucleotides are TGTGCCAGCAGCTATCTACCGAGCTCTGGAAACACCATATATTTT. It specifies CASSYLPSSGNTIYF. This chain connects TRBV5-8 to TRBJ1-3; D call uncertain. V shed 3 bases and J shed 0 bases, with 10 bases lying between them. The germline CDR1 and CDR2 sequences are SGHTS and YDEGEE. The CDR3 sequence is 15 residues long.

The CDR3 is CASSLVGSEQYF. CDR3 sequence (DNA): TGTGCCAGCAGTTTAGTAGGGAGCGAGCAGTACTTC. The chain employs TRBV12-3 or TRBV12-4 and TRBJ2-7; TRBD2 is a possible D gene (5 bases). This CDR3 contains 12 residues. Trimming removed 1 base from V and 6 bases from J, with 7 bases in between.

This chain links TRBV5-4 with TRBJ2-3, with 10 bases fitting TRBD1. J gave up 5 bases and V 3 bases, and 3 bases lay outside the gene matches. Germline CDR1 SGHNT, CDR2 YYREEE (reference sequence). CDR3 size: 14 residues. The CDR3 DNA sequence: TGTGCCAGCAGCTCAGACAGGGGGCGAGATACGCAGTATTTT. Amino acids: CASSSDRGRDTQYF.

This clone was found once. The rearrangement joins TRBV19 to TRBJ1-5; 8 nucleotides line up with TRBD1. V trimming: 10 bases; J trimming: 2 bases; junction bases outside the gene matches: 10. This CDR3 contains 15 residues. Germline CDR1 and CDR2: LNHDA and SQIVND (reference sequence). The CDR3 sequence: CATTTGVFGNQPQHF. DNA of the CDR3: TGTGCCACCACGACAGGGGTTTTCGGCAATCAGCCCCAGCATTTT.